This record covers a single T cell receptor (beta chain). Its cognate antigen is unknown. Unrecorded immune exposures were likely, despite nominal health at sampling. The data are from a study of cytomegalovirus exposure and HLA in healthy donors. Notes on the study in general: Later findings reportedly placed an Asian-associated ancestry cluster below the roughly 690-donor mean for N-insertions.

Primers included in the PCR were 60 Vbeta and 13 Jbeta primers. Sequencing was performed with immunoSEQ multiplex PCR; in TCRdb, only in-frame clones are kept and a portion is missing. The table includes over 120,000 clones, around 75% detected once. V lost 3 bases to trimming and J lost 5 bases, with 9 bases between them. Germline V gives CDR1 SGHNT, CDR2 YYREEE (reference sequence). This CDR3 contains 13 residues. This rearrangement joins TRBV5-4 to TRBJ2-1; D may be TRBD1 (6 bases). The TCR sequence derives from a man younger than 45 in good health and CMV-seronegative. Material for sequencing was PBMCs. In DNA form, the CDR3 reads TGTGCCAGCAGCTCGGACAGAAACAATGAGCAGTTCTTC. Protein product: CASSSDRNNEQFF. The entire variable domain, with the rest obtained from reference TRBV5-4 and TRBJ2-1, is as follows: ETGVTQSPTHLIKTRGQQVTLRCSSQSGHNTVSWYQQALGQGPQFIFQYYREEENGRGNFPPRFSGLQFPNYSSELNVNALELDDSALYLCASSSDRNNEQFFGPGTRLTVL.